Described below is a single T cell receptor (beta chain) sequence and its context. The antigen remains undetermined. This specimen belongs to a study of lymphopenia after photon versus proton radiotherapy. Overall study findings and caveats: After lymphocyte nadir, photon-treated repertoires showed oligoclonal expansion, especially CD8+ Temra. Relative stability marked proton patients; photon patients lost diversity and naive cells. Post-nadir TCR diversity decline inversely tracked overall survival among those who died.

Germline loops: CDR1 SQVTM, CDR2 ANQGSEA. The CDR3 extends over 13 amino acids. V lost 7 bases and J lost 4, with 16 bases in between. TCRdb's copy holds only in-frame clones and misses some; the assay was immunoSEQ multiplex PCR. The sample shows 150,000 to 200,000 clones, approximately 91% of them seen only once. The chain has TRBV29-1 and TRBJ1-1; D perhaps matches TRBD1 (6 bases). The sequence was collected from a man in his fifties with gastric cancer. Sequences were derived from peripheral blood, sampled from a patient treated with photon-based radiotherapy. CDR3: CSAFSGTSTEAFF. Here the CDR3 DNA reads TGCAGCGCCTTTTCCGGGACAAGCACTGAAGCTTTCTTT.